Following are 15 T cell receptor beta chains from one sample sequenced in a study of blood T cell repertoires in COVID-19. This table comes from immunoSEQ multiplex PCR, and its TCRdb copy is limited to in-frame clones, with some not included. This table holds fewer than 350,000 clones, around 86% found once. Sequencing input: PBMCs or T cells enriched from blood (not recorded which). The receptors were sampled from a woman aged 40 to 49 with acute COVID-19.

The rearrangement joins TRBV6-4 to TRBJ2-1; 7 nucleotides align to TRBD1. V lost 4 bases, J lost 9 bases, and 15 bases stayed unmatched. CDR3 length: 16 residues. Looked up from germline, CDR1 is MRHNA and CDR2 is SNTAGT. The CDR3 protein is CASSVSRGLTQSEQFF. In DNA, the CDR3 is TGTGCCAGCAGTGTATCCAGGGGGTTAACTCAAAGTGAGCAGTTCTTC.

This clone was counted a few times. This chain connects TRBV15 to TRBJ1-4, with 9 bases aligning to TRBD1. This CDR3 region has 15 residues. The germline V gene encodes CDR1 LNHNV and CDR2 YYDKDF (reference sequence). V shed 0 bases and J 6 bases; nucleotides not matched to a gene: 2. The CDR3 protein is CATSRDRQGDEKLFF. CDR3 sequence (DNA): TGTGCCACCAGCAGAGATAGACAGGGGGATGAAAAACTGTTTTTT.

The chain couples TRBV7-2 to TRBJ2-6, with D perhaps matching TRBD2 (6 bases). The germline V and J ends were trimmed by 4 bases and 0 bases, with 13 bases remaining between them. The CDR3 is 17 amino acids. Germline values: CDR1 SGHTA, CDR2 FQGNSA. The CDR3 loop is CASSWEVTGSGANVLTF. The DNA for the CDR3 is TGTGCCAGCAGCTGGGAGGTAACAGGCTCTGGGGCCAACGTCCTGACTTTC.

The CDR3 loop is CAISESLAGTGSDTQYF. CDR3 nucleotides: TGTGCCATCAGTGAGTCGCTAGCGGGGACGGGGTCAGATACGCAGTATTTT. J is TRBJ2-3 and V is TRBV10-3; 9 positions match TRBD2. This CDR3 has 17 residues. Trimming took 0 bases from V and 4 from J; bases not matched to a gene: 8. Germline values: CDR1 ENHRY, CDR2 SYGVKD.

The chain is built from TRBV9 and TRBJ1-2; TRBD1 might be the D (5 bases). There are 15 residues in the CDR3. The V gene lost 4 bases and the J gene lost 7 bases, with 20 bases spanning the gap. Germline lookup yields CDR1 SGDLS and CDR2 YYNGEE. CDR3 residues: CASSPGGGFGGGYTF. The CDR3 DNA reads as TGTGCCAGCAGCCCCGGGGGGGGGTTTGGTGGTGGCTACACCTTC.

The V gene is TRBV18, the J gene TRBJ1-6; possible D gene TRBD1, 6 bases. The germline V gene has CDR1 KGHSH and CDR2 LQKENI. Trimming left V 2 bases short and J 8 bases short, with 13 bases between. The CDR3 is 15 amino acids. CDR3 in amino acids: CASSPFYREDSPLHF. The CDR3, as DNA: TGTGCCAGCTCACCATTCTACAGGGAAGATTCACCCCTCCACTTT.

The rearrangement uses TRBV11-3 and TRBJ2-1, with D possibly matching TRBD2 (6 bases). The ends were cut back, 4 bases at V and 3 bases at J, with 13 bases in the middle. This CDR3 spans 15 amino acids. Germline CDR1 is SGHNT and CDR2 is YENEEA. This CDR3 is CASSSNRDFYNEQFF. Here the CDR3 DNA reads TGTGCCAGCAGCTCTAACCGGGACTTCTACAATGAGCAGTTCTTC.

As to this clone: Distinct nucleotide sequences in the sample also encode this CDR3. V is TRBV6-2 or TRBV6-3 and J is TRBJ1-2, with no clear D. CDR3 length: 11 amino acids. In germline, CDR1 is MNHEY, CDR2 SVGEGT. The ends were cut back, 4 bases at V and 3 bases at J, with 3 bases in the middle. The CDR3 loop is CASSSDYGYTF. CDR3 DNA: TGTGCCAGCAGTTCTGACTATGGCTACACCTTC.

This sequence joins TRBV7-6 and TRBJ2-7; 14 bases fit TRBD2. CDR3 length equals 13 residues. The V gene's germline CDR1 is SGHVS and CDR2 FNYEAQ. With V trimmed by 5 bases and J by 10 bases, 4 bases remained unmatched. The CDR3: CASSATSGRDQYF. The CDR3 coding sequence is TGTGCCAGCAGCGCGACTAGCGGGAGGGATCAGTACTTC.

This rearrangement joins TRBV24-1 to TRBJ2-2; no clear D. From germline, CDR1 is KGHDR and CDR2 SFDVKD. This CDR3 region has 17 residues. The ends were cut back, 4 bases at V and 1 base at J, with 15 bases in the middle. CDR3 DNA sequence: TGTGCCACCAGTGACCCGTCCCGCACAGAGAACACCGGGGAGCTGTTTTTT. As protein: CATSDPSRTENTGELFF.

The chain's CDR3 is CASSPTEETQYF. Here the CDR3 DNA reads TGTGCCAGCAGCCCGACAGAAGAGACCCAGTACTTC. The chain carries TRBV5-6 and TRBJ2-5; a weak D match, TRBD1 (5 bases). The CDR3 is 12 residues long. Trimming took 4 bases from V and 3 from J, leaving 7 bases between them. Germline V CDR1 and CDR2: SGHDT, YYEEEE.

The chain uses TRBV21-1 and TRBJ1-2. TRBV21-1 corresponds to a pseudogene. This CDR3 region has 16 residues. The CDR3 is CASSKVQGTTMYGYTF. DNA of the CDR3: TGTGCCAGCAGCAAAGTTCAGGGGACTACGATGTATGGCTACACCTTC.

The sample holds a few counts of this clone. The rearrangement links TRBV7-9 to TRBJ1-2, with a possible D match to TRBD1 (5 bases). This CDR3 is 14 amino acids long. The germline V gene encodes CDR1 SEHNR and CDR2 FQNEAQ (reference sequence). V lost 2 bases and J 4 bases, leaving 11 bases between the germline ends. The CDR3 DNA reads as TGTGCCAGCAGCTTACTCCAGGGCAGCTATGGCTACACCTTC. Translated: CASSLLQGSYGYTF.

J is TRBJ2-2 and V is TRBV3-1 (or the pseudogene TRBV3-2); 8 positions agree with TRBD1. Germline CDR1 LGHDT, CDR2 YNNKEL (reference sequence). The CDR3 has 19 residues. V was clipped by 3 bases and J by 0 bases; unmatched bases: 12. CDR3 coding DNA: TGTGCCAGCAGCCACCTACCTTTGGACAGGGTAACGAACACCGGGGAGCTGTTTTTT. This codes for CASSHLPLDRVTNTGELFF.

This chain uses TRBV29-1 with TRBJ2-5; 12 bases map to TRBD2. The CDR3 length is 12 residues. Germline CDR1 is SQVTM and CDR2 is ANQGSEA. CDR3 sequence reads: CSETSGSETQYF. CDR3 bases: TGCAGTGAGACTAGCGGGAGTGAGACCCAGTACTTC.